This TCR beta chain derives from a study of blood T cells in healthy people across ages. Then a second PCR, running about 6 to 11 cycles, was carried out with a sample-barcoded 5' primer and a J-beta primer mix. TCRdb re-called the 5' RACE reads with MiXCR, one entry per CDR3 protein. In the table there are over 1,500,000 distinct CDR3 sequences, about 49% of which are singletons. This CDR3 spans 15 amino acids. The V gene's germline CDR1 is MNHNS and CDR2 SASEGT. The ends were cut back, 1 base at V and 4 bases at J, with 13 bases in the middle. The receptor comes from a woman aged 40 to 50 in good health. V usage is TRBV6-1 and J usage is TRBJ2-5; a weak D match, TRBD2 (6 bases). The sequenced sample consisted of blood. The CDR3 loop is CASSEGGAMGETQYF. DNA of the CDR3: TGTGCCAGCAGTGAAGGCGGGGCGATGGGAGAGACCCAGTACTTC.